This entry concerns a single T cell receptor (beta chain). Its specificity is unknown. Between the trimmed V and J ends, which lost 4 bases and 8 bases, there was a span of 11 bases. This CDR3 comprises 13 residues. CDR1 is MRHNA, CDR2 SNTAGT, per germline. The TCR beta CDR3 regions underwent amplification using RNA transcripts as the source. The HTBI primer set drove a first-round RT-PCR of the TCR CDR3. Using its own MiXCR run on the multiplex PCR reads, TCRdb lists one record per CDR3 protein. The sample has 200,000 to 250,000 distinct CDR3 sequences, roughly a sixth seen once. The source of the sample is a study of T cells in Graves' hyperthyroidism and ophthalmopathy. Whole-study results and caveats: Model output signaled ophthalmopathy a median roughly 6.1 months ahead of onset.

Among the patients, aged 18 to 65, hyperthyroidism was newly diagnosed and had lasted under 2 months. The chain links TRBV6-4 to TRBJ1-4; D might be TRBD1 (5 bases). The sequencing sample was made of blood. The sequence was obtained from a woman between 50 and 59 years old with Graves' hyperthyroidism. CDR3 region: CASSGGEGEKLFF. CDR3 DNA: TGTGCCAGCAGTGGAGGGGAGGGCGAAAAACTGTTTTTT.